This TCR beta chain was captured in a study of shared clonotypes between healthy human individuals. Here immunoSEQ multiplex PCR was the method, and the copy in TCRdb shows in-frame clones only, minus some. The sample includes 640,000 or so clones, roughly 78% of them seen just once. V lost 6 bases, J lost 6 bases, and 10 bases lay in between. The CDR3 length is 11 residues. Germline loops: CDR1 SQVTM, CDR2 ANQGSEA. This sequence originates from a woman between 25 and 40 years old in good health. Sequencing was carried out using memory CD4+ T cells sorted from blood. The subset was: CD45RA-negative fraction. J is TRBJ2-3 and V is TRBV29-1; no clear D. The CDR3 DNA reads TGCAGCGTCCTAGGACGGGATACGCAGTATTTT. It encodes CSVLGRDTQYF.